One sample yielded the 14 T cell receptor beta chains listed below, sequenced in a study of blood T cell repertoires in COVID-19. Data came from immunoSEQ multiplex PCR; TCRdb stores just in-frame clones and leaves some out. The profile shows more than 200,000 clones, roughly 87% of them singletons. What was sequenced was PBMCs or T cells enriched from blood (not recorded which). The receptors come from a man in his thirties or forties in a cohort exposed to, infected with or recovered from COVID-19 (not recorded which).

The chain is built from TRBV19 and TRBJ2-3; 9 bases fit TRBD1. The CDR3 is 17 amino acids. Germline V lookup: CDR1 LNHDA, CDR2 SQIVND (reference sequence). V lost 9 bases, J lost 3 bases, and 16 bases stayed unmatched. For the CDR3, the DNA is TGTGCCAGCGGAGGGGGGACAGGGCACCCGACGACAGATACGCAGTATTTT. It specifies CASGGGTGHPTTDTQYF.

The chain couples TRBV5-4 to TRBJ1-2; D not resolved. Trimming took 0 bases from V and 2 from J, leaving 8 bases between them. The CDR3 spans 14 residues. Per germline, CDR1 SGHNT and CDR2 YYREEE (reference sequence). CDR3 in amino acids: CASSLGSLNYGYTF. The DNA of the CDR3 is TGTGCCAGCAGCTTGGGGTCACTGAACTATGGCTACACCTTC. Combining the CDR3 with reference TRBV5-4 and TRBJ1-2 gives the whole variable domain ETGVTQSPTHLIKTRGQQVTLRCSSQSGHNTVSWYQQALGQGPQFIFQYYREEENGRGNFPPRFSGLQFPNYSSELNVNALELDDSALYLCASSLGSLNYGYTFGSGTRLTVV.

Concerning this clone: Other DNA sequences in the sample encode the same CDR3. J is TRBJ1-1 and V is TRBV4-3; 11 bases are shared with TRBD1. CDR1 is LGHNA, CDR2 YSLEER, per germline. V shed 0 bases, J shed 4 bases, and the junction held 1 base outside the gene matches. The CDR3 length is 15 residues. As DNA, the CDR3 is TGCGCCAGCAGCCAAGATGGGACAGGGGGCACTGAAGCTTTCTTT. As protein: CASSQDGTGGTEAFF.

This clone was detected only a few times. The V call is TRBV29-1, the J call TRBJ1-2; D is ambiguous. Germline CDR1 and CDR2: SQVTM and ANQGSEA. V dropped 2 bases and J dropped 1 base, with 17 bases sitting between them. The CDR3 is 16 amino acids. In DNA form, the CDR3 reads TGCAGCGTTGAAACAAAAGTTCAACCGCTTAACTATGGCTACACCTTC. Its protein is CSVETKVQPLNYGYTF.

The rearrangement uses TRBV9 and TRBJ2-7; 8 nucleotides line up with TRBD2. This CDR3 spans 14 amino acids. Germline values: CDR1 SGDLS, CDR2 YYNGEE. With V trimmed by 0 bases and J by 3 bases, 2 bases remained unmatched. The CDR3 nucleotides are TGTGCCAGCAGCGTAGCTGCGGGAGGCTACGAGCAGTACTTC. Translation: CASSVAAGGYEQYF.

V is TRBV6-2 or TRBV6-3 and J is TRBJ2-6; 9 bases are a match to TRBD2. V trimming: 2 bases; J trimming: 4 bases; junction bases outside the gene matches: 9. The CDR3 is 18 amino acids. Germline V gene data show CDR1 as MNHEY and CDR2 as SVGEGT. CDR3 nucleotide sequence: TGTGCCAGCAGTTACGCCCCGGGACTAGCTAAAGGGGCCAACGTCCTGACTTTC. Protein sequence: CASSYAPGLAKGANVLTF.

The CDR3 region is CASSRLAAYNEQFF. The CDR3 nucleotides read TGCGCCAGCAGCCGACTAGCGGCCTACAATGAGCAGTTCTTC. J is TRBJ2-1 and V is TRBV5-1, with TRBD2 matching over 9 bases. Trimming took 4 bases from V and 2 from J; bases not matched to a gene: 1. CDR3 size: 14 residues. Per the germline V gene, CDR1 is SGHRS and CDR2 is YFSETQ.

This chain joins TRBV7-9 and TRBJ2-5, with D unclear. The germline CDR1 and CDR2 sequences are SEHNR and FQNEAQ (reference sequence). Trimming removed 1 base at V and 3 bases at J, with 6 bases between. The CDR3 length is 13 residues. The CDR3 coding sequence is TGTGCCAGCAGCTTAGGGGCAGAAGAGACCCAGTACTTC. This codes for CASSLGAEETQYF.

J is TRBJ2-1 and V is TRBV28, with TRBD2 as a possible D gene (5 bases). This CDR3 is built from 12 residues. The germline gives CDR1 MDHEN, CDR2 SYDVKM. Deletions cut 6 bases from V and 5 bases from J, with 8 bases between. DNA of the CDR3: TGTGCCAGCAGACTAGGGCACAATGAGCAGTTCTTC. Translated, it gives CASRLGHNEQFF.

The V call is TRBV15, the J call TRBJ1-2; D uncertain. Per germline, CDR1 LNHNV and CDR2 YYDKDF (reference sequence). The CDR3 loop spans 14 amino acids. Trimming took 1 base from V and 3 from J, leaving 9 bases between them. The CDR3 spells CATSRGWGDYGYTF. CDR3 bases: TGTGCCACCAGCAGAGGTTGGGGAGACTATGGCTACACCTTC.

J is TRBJ2-1 and V is TRBV9, with 8 bases identical to TRBD2. Looked up from germline, CDR1 is SGDLS and CDR2 is YYNGEE. The CDR3 is 16 residues long. V dropped 0 bases and J dropped 5; count of bases not matched to a gene: 7. CDR3 in amino acids: CASSVVPGLGNNEQFF. In nucleotides, the CDR3 is TGTGCCAGCAGCGTAGTTCCGGGACTAGGGAACAATGAGCAGTTCTTC.

This clone was counted a few times. The J gene is TRBJ1-1, the V gene TRBV2, with TRBD1 matching over 11 bases. Per germline, CDR1 SNHLY and CDR2 FYNNEI. The CDR3 is 14 amino acids. The V segment lost 6 bases and the J segment 7 bases; nucleotides outside the gene matches: 7. The CDR3 sequence: CASRTGQGAVEAFF. For the CDR3, the DNA is TGTGCCAGCAGGACCGGACAGGGGGCCGTTGAAGCTTTCTTT.

The V and J genes are TRBV13 and TRBJ1-1; 9 nucleotides line up with TRBD1. Germline trimming cut 2 bases from V and 1 base from J; bases unmatched to any gene: 2. This CDR3 is 15 amino acids long. The germline CDR1 and CDR2 sequences are PRHDT and FYEKMQ (reference sequence). The CDR3, as DNA: TGTGCCAGCAGCTTAAACAGGGGGCGGAACACTGAAGCTTTCTTT. Protein: CASSLNRGRNTEAFF.

In nucleotides, the CDR3 is TGTGCCAGCAGTGGGAGACACAGCTACGAGCAGTACTTC. This encodes CASSGRHSYEQYF. This chain links TRBV9 with TRBJ2-7, with a possible D match to TRBD2 (5 bases). CDR1 is SGDLS and CDR2 is YYNGEE in the germline V gene. The germline V and J ends were trimmed by 5 bases and 3 bases, with 12 bases remaining between them. CDR3 size: 13 residues.